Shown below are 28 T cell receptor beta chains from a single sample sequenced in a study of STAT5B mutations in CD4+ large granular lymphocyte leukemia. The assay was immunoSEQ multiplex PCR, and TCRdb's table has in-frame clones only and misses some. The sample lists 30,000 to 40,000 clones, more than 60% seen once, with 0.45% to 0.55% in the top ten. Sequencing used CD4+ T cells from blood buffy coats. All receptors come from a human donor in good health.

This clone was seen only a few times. CDR3 coding DNA: TGTGCCAGCAGTCCCCACTATGAGCAGTTCTTC. Amino acids: CASSPHYEQFF. The chain couples TRBV11-1 to TRBJ2-1, with no clear D. This CDR3 has 11 residues. Germline lookup yields CDR1 SGHAT and CDR2 FQDESV (reference sequence). V lost 6 bases and J 8 bases, leaving 8 bases between the germline ends.

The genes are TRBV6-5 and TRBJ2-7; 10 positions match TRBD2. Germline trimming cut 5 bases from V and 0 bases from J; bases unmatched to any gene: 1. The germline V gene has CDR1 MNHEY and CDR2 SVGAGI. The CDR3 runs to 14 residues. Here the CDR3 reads CASSRLAGSYEQYF. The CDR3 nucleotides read TGTGCCAGCAGTAGACTAGCGGGCTCCTACGAGCAGTACTTC.

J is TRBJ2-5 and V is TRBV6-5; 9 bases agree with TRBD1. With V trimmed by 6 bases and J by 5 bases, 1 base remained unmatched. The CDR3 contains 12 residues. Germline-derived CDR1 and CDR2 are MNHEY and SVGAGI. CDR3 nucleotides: TGTGCCAGCAGAGGACAGGGGGAGACCCAGTACTTC. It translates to CASRGQGETQYF.

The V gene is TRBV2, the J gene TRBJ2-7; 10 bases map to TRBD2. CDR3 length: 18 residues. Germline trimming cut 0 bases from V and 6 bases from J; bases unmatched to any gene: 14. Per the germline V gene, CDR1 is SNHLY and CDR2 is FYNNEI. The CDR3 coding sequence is TGTGCCAGCAGTGAAGCGCCTAATATGCTAGCGGGAGAAGGCGAGCAGTACTTC. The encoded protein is CASSEAPNMLAGEGEQYF.

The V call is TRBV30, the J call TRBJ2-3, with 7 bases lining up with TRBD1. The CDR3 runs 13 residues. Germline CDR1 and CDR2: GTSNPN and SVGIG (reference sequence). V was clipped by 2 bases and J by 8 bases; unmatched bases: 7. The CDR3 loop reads CAWSPLTGVTQYF. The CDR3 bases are TGTGCCTGGAGTCCCCTTACAGGGGTTACGCAGTATTTT.

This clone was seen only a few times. Here the CDR3 DNA reads TGTGCCAGTAGTATCTACCTCTCGGGCTACACCTTC. Amino acids: CASSIYLSGYTF. This chain connects TRBV19 to TRBJ1-2; D is unresolved. The germline CDR1 and CDR2 sequences are LNHDA and SQIVND (reference sequence). The V gene lost 3 bases and the J gene lost 8 bases, with 10 bases spanning the gap. The CDR3 contains 12 residues.

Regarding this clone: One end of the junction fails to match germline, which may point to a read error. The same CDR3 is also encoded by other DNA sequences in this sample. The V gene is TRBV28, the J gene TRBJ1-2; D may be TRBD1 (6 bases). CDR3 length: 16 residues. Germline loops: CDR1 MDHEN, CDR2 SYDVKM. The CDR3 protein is CASSLSGAQANYGYTF. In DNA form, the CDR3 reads TGTGCCAGCAGCTTATCAGGGGCGCAGGCTAACTATGGCTACACCTTC.

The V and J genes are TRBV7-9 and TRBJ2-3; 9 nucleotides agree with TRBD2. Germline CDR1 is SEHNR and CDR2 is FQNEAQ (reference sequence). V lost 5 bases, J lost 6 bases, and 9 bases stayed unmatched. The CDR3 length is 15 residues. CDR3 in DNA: TGTGCCAGCAGCGGGGGCGGGAGGGCCGTCGATACGCAGTATTTT. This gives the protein CASSGGGRAVDTQYF.

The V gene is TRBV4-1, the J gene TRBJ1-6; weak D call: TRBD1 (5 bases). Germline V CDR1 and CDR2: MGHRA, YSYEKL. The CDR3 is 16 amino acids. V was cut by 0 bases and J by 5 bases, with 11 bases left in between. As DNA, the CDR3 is TGCGCCAGCAGCCAAGAACGGACGGGGGATAATTCACCCCTCCACTTT. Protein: CASSQERTGDNSPLHF.

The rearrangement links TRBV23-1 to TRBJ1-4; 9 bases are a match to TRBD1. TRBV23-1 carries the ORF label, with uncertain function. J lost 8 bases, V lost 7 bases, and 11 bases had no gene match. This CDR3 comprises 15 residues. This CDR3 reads CASINPGQGYEKLFF. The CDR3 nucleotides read TGCGCCAGCATTAATCCGGGACAGGGTTACGAAAAACTGTTTTTT.

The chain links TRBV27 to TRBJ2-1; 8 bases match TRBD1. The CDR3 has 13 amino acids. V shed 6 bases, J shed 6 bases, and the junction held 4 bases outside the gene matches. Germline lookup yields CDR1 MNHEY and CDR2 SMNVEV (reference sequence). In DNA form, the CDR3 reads TGTGCCAGCAGGGGACAGGTATCCAATGAGCAGTTCTTC. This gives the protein CASRGQVSNEQFF.

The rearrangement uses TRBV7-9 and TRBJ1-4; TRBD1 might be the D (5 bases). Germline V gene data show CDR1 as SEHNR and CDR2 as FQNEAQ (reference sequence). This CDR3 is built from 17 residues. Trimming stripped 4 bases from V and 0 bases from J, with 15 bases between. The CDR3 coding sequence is TGTGCCAGCAGCTGGAGGGGCCTCACTACAACTAATGAAAAACTGTTTTTT. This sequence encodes CASSWRGLTTTNEKLFF. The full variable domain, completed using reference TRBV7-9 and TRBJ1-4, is DTGVSQNPRHKITKRGQNVTFRCDPISEHNRLYWYRQTLGQGPEFLTYFQNEAQLEKSRLLSDRFSAERPKGSFSTLEIQRTEQGDSAMYLCASSWRGLTTTNEKLFFGSGTQLSVL.

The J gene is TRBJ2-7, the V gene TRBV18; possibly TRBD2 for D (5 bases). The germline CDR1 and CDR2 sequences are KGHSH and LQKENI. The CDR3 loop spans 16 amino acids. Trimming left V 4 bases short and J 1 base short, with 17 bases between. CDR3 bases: TGTGCCAGCTCACTCGCTGAGGGAAGCGTTTCCTACGAGCAGTACTTC. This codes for CASSLAEGSVSYEQYF.

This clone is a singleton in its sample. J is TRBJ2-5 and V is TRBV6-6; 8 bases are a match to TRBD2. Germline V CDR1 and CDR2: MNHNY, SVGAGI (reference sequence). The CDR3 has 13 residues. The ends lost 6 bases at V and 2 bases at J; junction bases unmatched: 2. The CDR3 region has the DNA TGTGCCAGCAGATCGGGGGGGCAAGAGACCCAGTACTTC. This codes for CASRSGGQETQYF.

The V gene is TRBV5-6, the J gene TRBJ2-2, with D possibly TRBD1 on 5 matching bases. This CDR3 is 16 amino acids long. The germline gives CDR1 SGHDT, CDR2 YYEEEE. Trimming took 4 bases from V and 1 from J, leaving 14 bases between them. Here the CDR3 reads CASSPLDRRNTGELFF. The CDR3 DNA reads TGTGCCAGCAGCCCCCTCGACAGACGGAACACCGGGGAGCTGTTTTTT.

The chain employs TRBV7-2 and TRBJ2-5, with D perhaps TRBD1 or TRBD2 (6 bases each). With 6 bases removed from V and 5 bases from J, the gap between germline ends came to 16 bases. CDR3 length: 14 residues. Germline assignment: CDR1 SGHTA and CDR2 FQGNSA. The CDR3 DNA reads TGTGCCAGCAGTTTTGGGGGCGGGGAGGAGACCCAGTACTTC. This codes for CASSFGGGEETQYF.

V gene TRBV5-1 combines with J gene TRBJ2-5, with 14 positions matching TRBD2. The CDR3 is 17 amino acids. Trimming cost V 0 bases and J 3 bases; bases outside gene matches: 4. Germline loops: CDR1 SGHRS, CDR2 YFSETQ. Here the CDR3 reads CASSLASTSGGEETQYF. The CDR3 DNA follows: TGCGCCAGCAGCTTGGCCTCGACTAGCGGGGGGGAAGAGACCCAGTACTTC. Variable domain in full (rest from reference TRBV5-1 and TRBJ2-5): KAGVTQTPRYLIKTRGQQVTLSCSPISGHRSVSWYQQTPGQGLQFLFEYFSETQRNKGNFPGRFSGRQFSNSRSEMNVSTLELGDSALYLCASSLASTSGGEETQYFGPGTRLLVL.

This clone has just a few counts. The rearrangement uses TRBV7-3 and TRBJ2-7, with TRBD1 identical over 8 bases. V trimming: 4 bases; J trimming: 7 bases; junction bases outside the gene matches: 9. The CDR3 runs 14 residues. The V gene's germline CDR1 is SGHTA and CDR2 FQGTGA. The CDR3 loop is CASSSGQGSKEQYF. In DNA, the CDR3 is TGTGCCAGCAGCTCCGGACAGGGCTCTAAGGAGCAGTACTTC.

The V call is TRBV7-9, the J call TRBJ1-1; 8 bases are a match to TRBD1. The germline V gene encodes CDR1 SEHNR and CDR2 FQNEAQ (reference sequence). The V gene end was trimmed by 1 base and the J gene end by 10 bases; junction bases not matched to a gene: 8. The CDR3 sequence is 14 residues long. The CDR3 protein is CASSLGQGARGAFF. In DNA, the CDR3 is TGTGCCAGCAGCTTAGGGCAGGGGGCGCGGGGAGCTTTCTTT.

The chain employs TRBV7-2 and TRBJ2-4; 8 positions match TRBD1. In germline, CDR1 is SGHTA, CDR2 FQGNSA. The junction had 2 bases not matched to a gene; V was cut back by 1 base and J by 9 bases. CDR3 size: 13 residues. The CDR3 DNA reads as TGTGCCAGCAGCTTAGACAGGGGGAGCATTCAGTACTTC. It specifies CASSLDRGSIQYF. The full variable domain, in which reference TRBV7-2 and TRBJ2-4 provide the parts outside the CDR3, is GAGVSQSPSNKVTEKGKDVELRCDPISGHTALYWYRQSLGQGLEFLIYFQGNSAPDKSGLPSDRFSAERTGGSVSTLTIQRTQQEDSAVYLCASSLDRGSIQYFGAGTRLSVL.

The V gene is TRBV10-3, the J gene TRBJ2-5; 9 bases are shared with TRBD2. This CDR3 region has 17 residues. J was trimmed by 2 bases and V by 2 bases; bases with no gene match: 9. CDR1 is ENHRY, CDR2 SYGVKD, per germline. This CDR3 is CAISEGVSGSGQETQYF. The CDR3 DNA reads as TGTGCCATCAGTGAGGGGGTTAGCGGGAGTGGGCAAGAGACCCAGTACTTC.

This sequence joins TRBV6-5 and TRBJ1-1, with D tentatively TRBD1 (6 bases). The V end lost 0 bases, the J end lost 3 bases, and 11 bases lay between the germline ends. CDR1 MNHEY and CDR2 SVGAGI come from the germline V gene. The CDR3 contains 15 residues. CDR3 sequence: CASSYSSRGDTEAFF. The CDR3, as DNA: TGTGCCAGCAGTTACTCGTCTAGGGGGGACACTGAAGCTTTCTTT.

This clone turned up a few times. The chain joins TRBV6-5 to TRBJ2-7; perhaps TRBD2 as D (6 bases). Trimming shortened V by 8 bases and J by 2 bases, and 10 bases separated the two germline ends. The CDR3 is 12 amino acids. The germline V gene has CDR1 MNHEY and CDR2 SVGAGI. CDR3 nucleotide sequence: TGTGCCAGCGGACCGGGGGCCTACGAGCAGTACTTC. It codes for CASGPGAYEQYF.

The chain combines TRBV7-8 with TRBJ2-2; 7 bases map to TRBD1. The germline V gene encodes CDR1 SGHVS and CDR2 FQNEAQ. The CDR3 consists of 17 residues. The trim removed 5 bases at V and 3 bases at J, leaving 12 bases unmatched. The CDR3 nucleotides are TGTGCCAGCAGCCCTACCCCCTACGGGACAGACACCGGGGAGCTGTTTTTT. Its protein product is CASSPTPYGTDTGELFF.

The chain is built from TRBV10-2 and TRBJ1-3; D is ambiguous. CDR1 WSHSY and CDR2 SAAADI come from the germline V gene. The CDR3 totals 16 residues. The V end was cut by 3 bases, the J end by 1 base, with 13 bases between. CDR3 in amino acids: CASSESQEPSGNTIYF. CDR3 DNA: TGCGCCAGCAGTGAAAGTCAGGAACCGTCTGGAAACACCATATATTTT.

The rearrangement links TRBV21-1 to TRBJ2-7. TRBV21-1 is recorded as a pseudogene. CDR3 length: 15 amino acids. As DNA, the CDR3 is TGTGCCAGCAGCAAAGTAGGAAGCCACGTCCACGAGCAGTACTTC. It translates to CASSKVGSHVHEQYF.

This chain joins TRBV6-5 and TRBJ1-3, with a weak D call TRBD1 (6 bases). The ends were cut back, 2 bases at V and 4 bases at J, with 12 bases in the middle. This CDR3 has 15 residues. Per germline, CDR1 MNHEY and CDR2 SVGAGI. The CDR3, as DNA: TGTGCCAGCAGTTACGGGGGGCGGATCGGAAACACCATATATTTT. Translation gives CASSYGGRIGNTIYF.

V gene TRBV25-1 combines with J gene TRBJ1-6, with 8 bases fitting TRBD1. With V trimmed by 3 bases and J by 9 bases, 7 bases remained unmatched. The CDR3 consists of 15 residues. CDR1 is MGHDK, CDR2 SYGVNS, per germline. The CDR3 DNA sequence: TGTGCCAGCAGTGACGGACAGGGTTCGGTTTCACCCCTCCACTTT. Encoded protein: CASSDGQGSVSPLHF. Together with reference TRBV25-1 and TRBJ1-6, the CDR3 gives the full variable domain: EADIYQTPRYLVIGTGKKITLECSQTMGHDKMYWYQQDPGMELHLIHYSYGVNSTEKGDLSSESTVSRIRTEHFPLTLESARPSHTSQYLCASSDGQGSVSPLHFGNGTRLTVT.